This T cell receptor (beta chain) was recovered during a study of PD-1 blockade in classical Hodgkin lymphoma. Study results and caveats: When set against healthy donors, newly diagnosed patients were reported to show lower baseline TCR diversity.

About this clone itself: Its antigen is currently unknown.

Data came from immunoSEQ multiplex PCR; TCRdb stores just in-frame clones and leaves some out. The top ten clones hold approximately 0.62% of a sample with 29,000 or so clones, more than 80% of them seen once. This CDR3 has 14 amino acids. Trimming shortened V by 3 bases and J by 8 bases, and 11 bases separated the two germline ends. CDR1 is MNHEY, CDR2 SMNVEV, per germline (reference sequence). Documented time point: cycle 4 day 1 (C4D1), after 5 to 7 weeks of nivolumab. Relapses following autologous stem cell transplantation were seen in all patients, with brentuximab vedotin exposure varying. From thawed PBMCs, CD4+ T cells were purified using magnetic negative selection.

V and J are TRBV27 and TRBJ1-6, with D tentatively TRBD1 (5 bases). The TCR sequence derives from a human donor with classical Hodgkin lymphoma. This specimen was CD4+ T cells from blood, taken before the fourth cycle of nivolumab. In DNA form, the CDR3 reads TGTGCCAGCAGTTTGGGGCAAAGCCATTCACCCCTCCACTTT. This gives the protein CASSLGQSHSPLHF.